A single sample is the source of the 16 T cell receptor beta chains below, sequenced in a study of identical twins. TCRdb used MiXCR to reprocess the 5' RACE reads, holding one entry per CDR3 protein. The sample includes 450,000 or so distinct CDR3 sequences, 14% of them seen just once. The data were also submitted as part of a second study, on yellow fever vaccine responses in identical twins.

The material sequenced was CD4+ T cells sorted from blood. Receptors were obtained from a woman aged 18-35 years in good health.

The rearrangement uses TRBV7-2 and TRBJ2-6, with 7 bases aligning to TRBD1. After removal of 3 bases from V and 4 bases from J, the junction contained 6 bases not matched to a gene. CDR3 size: 16 residues. Germline values: CDR1 SGHTA, CDR2 FQGNSA. The CDR3 DNA sequence: TGTGCCAGCAGCTTTCGACAGGGAGCCGGGGCCAACGTCCTGACTTTC. It codes for CASSFRQGAGANVLTF.

The chain joins TRBV18 to TRBJ2-3, with D uncertain. V was pared by 3 bases and J by 4 bases, with 8 bases between. The germline V gene has CDR1 KGHSH and CDR2 LQKENI. There are 13 residues in the CDR3. CDR3 loop: CASSPAPADTQYF. CDR3 bases: TGTGCCAGCTCACCTGCTCCGGCAGATACGCAGTATTTT.

This sequence joins TRBV9 and TRBJ2-2; D possibly corresponds to TRBD2 (7 bases). Trimming shortened V by 3 bases and J by 2 bases, and 23 bases separated the two germline ends. Germline V gene sequence: CDR1 SGDLS, CDR2 YYNGEE. The CDR3 loop spans 19 amino acids. The CDR3 bases are TGTGCCAGCAGCGCCGTACCCAAGGGGGGGACGGAAAACACCGGGGAGCTGTTTTTT. Protein: CASSAVPKGGTENTGELFF.

The rearrangement uses TRBV12-5 and TRBJ2-1; 8 bases align to TRBD2. Germline V gene sequence: CDR1 LGHNT, CDR2 FRNRAP. The CDR3 length is 19 residues. With 0 bases clipped from V and 4 bases from J, the junction kept 14 bases outside the gene matches. This CDR3 reads CASGLVVSREGLGYNEQFF. The DNA of the CDR3 is TGTGCTAGTGGTTTGGTAGTGTCCCGGGAGGGCCTTGGTTACAATGAGCAGTTCTTC. Based on the CDR3 plus reference TRBV12-5 and TRBJ2-1, the full variable domain is DARVTQTPRHKVTEMGQEVTMRCQPILGHNTVFWYRQTMMQGLELLAYFRNRAPLDDSGMPKDRFSAEMPDATLATLKIQPSEPRDSAVYFCASGLVVSREGLGYNEQFFGPGTRLTVL.

Ten or more counts support this clonotype. The genes are TRBV25-1 and TRBJ1-6; 8 nucleotides match TRBD1. Germline V gene data show CDR1 as MGHDK and CDR2 as SYGVNS. Losses at the gene ends were 3 bases for V and 5 bases for J; bases not matched to a gene: 6. The CDR3 is made up of 16 amino acids. The CDR3 DNA reads as TGTGCCAGCAGTGATTCCAGGACAGGGAATAATTCACCCCTCCACTTT. It translates to CASSDSRTGNNSPLHF.

J is TRBJ2-3 and V is TRBV24-1; D call uncertain. The V end lost 1 base, the J end lost 4 bases, and 17 bases lay between the germline ends. CDR1 is KGHDR, CDR2 SFDVKD, per germline. The CDR3 has 17 amino acids. CDR3 bases: TGTGCCACCAGTGATTTTTCGTTTGGGAATGGAGCAGATACGCAGTATTTT. This gives the protein CATSDFSFGNGADTQYF.

This clonotype was detected a few times. V is TRBV7-6 and J is TRBJ1-1; D perhaps matches TRBD1 (5 bases). Germline loops: CDR1 SGHVS, CDR2 FNYEAQ. The V end was cut by 0 bases, the J end by 4 bases, with 15 bases between. This CDR3 region has 16 residues. DNA of the CDR3: TGTGCCAGCAGCTTAGCGAGGCAGGGCGTCGGCACTGAAGCTTTCTTT. It is translated as CASSLARQGVGTEAFF. Using reference TRBV7-6 and TRBJ1-1 for the parts outside the CDR3, the full variable domain is GAGVSQSPRYKVTKRGQDVALRCDPISGHVSLYWYRQALGQGPEFLTYFNYEAQQDKSGLPNDRFSAERPEGSISTLTIQRTEQRDSAMYRCASSLARQGVGTEAFFGQGTRLTVV.

For the CDR3, the DNA is TGTGCCAGCAGTTACTCCCGACAGGGAACCAACTATGGCTACACCTTC. As protein: CASSYSRQGTNYGYTF. The chain employs TRBV6-5 and TRBJ1-2, with 7 bases matching TRBD1. This CDR3 contains 16 residues. V was clipped by 0 bases and J by 2 bases; unmatched bases: 6. CDR1 MNHEY and CDR2 SVGAGI come from the germline V gene.

This clonotype was counted many times. This chain uses TRBV30 with TRBJ1-1; D may be TRBD1 (5 bases). CDR1 and CDR2 (germline): GTSNPN, SVGIG (reference sequence). The ends were cut back, 5 bases at V and 8 bases at J, with 9 bases in the middle. This CDR3 contains 10 residues. CDR3 DNA sequence: TGTGCCTGGTTAGACAGAGAAGCTTTCTTT. Protein product: CAWLDREAFF.

Many counts were recorded for this clonotype. The V gene is TRBV12-3 or TRBV12-4, the J gene TRBJ2-7; 8 bases fit TRBD1. CDR3 length: 14 amino acids. Trimming cost V 6 bases and J 0 bases; bases outside gene matches: 4. CDR3 bases: TGTGCCAGCAGCATGACAGGGGCCTCCTACGAGCAGTACTTC. This sequence encodes CASSMTGASYEQYF.

The chain carries TRBV15 and TRBJ2-3; 10 positions agree with TRBD2. The CDR3 is made up of 17 amino acids. The J segment lost 6 bases and the V segment lost 5 bases, leaving 14 bases of the junction unmatched. The V gene's germline CDR1 is LNHNV and CDR2 YYDKDF (reference sequence). The CDR3 here is CATSGLAGVLAQDTQYF. The CDR3 DNA reads TGTGCCACCAGCGGTCTAGCGGGGGTCCTAGCACAGGATACGCAGTATTTT.

This clonotype appeared many times. The chain uses TRBV5-1 and TRBJ1-1, with TRBD1 matching 8 bases. The germline V gene encodes CDR1 SGHRS and CDR2 YFSETQ. CDR3 length: 15 amino acids. The J segment lost 5 bases and the V segment lost 3 bases, leaving 9 bases of the junction unmatched. CDR3 region: CASSSLDRAGTEAFF. For the CDR3, the DNA is TGCGCCAGCAGCTCCTTGGACAGGGCTGGGACTGAAGCTTTCTTT.

J is TRBJ2-3 and V is TRBV6-1, with D perhaps matching TRBD1 or TRBD2 (6 bases each). Germline-derived CDR1 and CDR2 are MNHNS and SASEGT. Trimming stripped 5 bases from V and 0 bases from J, with 12 bases between. The CDR3 extends over 15 amino acids. CDR3 nucleotides: TGTGCCAGCAGTCCCCGGGGGCCTAGCACAGATACGCAGTATTTT. It translates to CASSPRGPSTDTQYF.

The sample holds a few counts of this clonotype. In nucleotides, the CDR3 is TGCGCCAGCAGCTTTTCCGACCCTTTAGGGGCGCAGTATTTT. Amino acid sequence: CASSFSDPLGAQYF. The rearrangement joins TRBV5-1 to TRBJ2-3; D may be TRBD1 (5 bases). The CDR3 is made up of 14 amino acids. V was trimmed by 2 bases and J by 10 bases, leaving 17 bases between them. Looked up from germline, CDR1 is SGHRS and CDR2 is YFSETQ.

CDR3 amino acids: CASSPSSAGEETQYF. CDR3 DNA: TGTGCCAGCAGTCCCTCGTCGGCAGGGGAAGAGACCCAGTACTTC. This chain uses TRBV7-2 with TRBJ2-5, with D possibly TRBD1 on 6 matching bases. The CDR3 has 15 amino acids. Trimming stripped 6 bases from V and 3 bases from J, with 17 bases between. The germline V gene encodes CDR1 SGHTA and CDR2 FQGNSA.

This chain connects TRBV29-1 to TRBJ2-7; D might be TRBD1 or TRBD2, each matching 5 bases. From germline, CDR1 is SQVTM and CDR2 ANQGSEA. V shed 5 bases and J shed 1 base, with 12 bases lying between them. The CDR3 extends over 13 amino acids. CDR3 in amino acids: CSVSGAWSYEQYF. CDR3 nucleotide sequence: TGCAGCGTTTCCGGGGCTTGGTCCTACGAGCAGTACTTC.